A selection of T cell receptor beta chains follows, all from one sample in a study of blood T cell repertoires in COVID-19. Sequenced by immunoSEQ multiplex PCR; TCRdb stores in-frame clones only, minus some. The sample has about 170,000 clones; about 88% are singletons. The specimen sequenced was PBMCs or T cells enriched from blood (not recorded which). The receptors were gathered from a woman aged 18 to 35 who had recovered from COVID-19. The CDR3 runs from the conserved cysteine through the conserved F or W. D genes are given only for firm matches. Clone size is shown for a subset of rows, as once, few, many or a class of expanded clone.

length	J	size	D	V	CDR3	DNA
14	TRBJ1-4	once	TRBD1	TRBV5-1	CASSPGQRPEKLFF	TGCGCCAGCAGCCCGGGACAGCGCCCGGAAAAACTGTTTTTT
17	TRBJ1-1	NA	NA	TRBV24-1	CATSEKVRVKAPTEAFF	TGTGCCACCAGTGAAAAGGTCAGGGTTAAGGCCCCCACTGAAGCTTTCTTT
15	TRBJ2-3	NA	TRBD2	TRBV7-9	CASVLAGGATDTQYF	TGTGCCAGCGTTCTAGCGGGAGGAGCCACAGATACGCAGTATTTT
13	TRBJ2-7	NA	NA	TRBV3-1/TRBV3-2	CASSRELVSEQYF	TGTGCCAGCAGCCGGGAACTAGTCTCCGAGCAGTACTTC
16	TRBJ1-1	NA	TRBD1	TRBV18	CASSPLLTGLKTEAFF	TGTGCCAGCTCACCCCTTCTGACAGGGTTGAAAACTGAAGCTTTCTTT
12	TRBJ2-7	NA	TRBD2	TRBV29-1	CSVEREGSEQYF	TGCAGCGTTGAGCGGGAGGGAAGCGAGCAGTACTTC
13	TRBJ1-2	NA	NA	TRBV5-1	CASSLDTDYGYTF	TGCGCCAGCAGCTTGGACACAGACTATGGCTACACCTTC
15	TRBJ2-2	few	TRBD1	TRBV19	CASTVGTGSTGELFF	TGTGCCAGTACGGTGGGGACAGGGTCCACCGGGGAGCTGTTTTTT
17	TRBJ2-5	NA	TRBD2	TRBV28	CASSSPGAGGPKETQYF	TGTGCCAGCAGTTCCCCCGGTGCGGGAGGGCCGAAAGAGACCCAGTACTTC
17	TRBJ2-1	NA	TRBD2	TRBV19	CASRGGSGSDSYNEQFF	TGTGCCAGTAGAGGTGGGAGCGGGAGTGATTCCTACAATGAGCAGTTCTTC
15	TRBJ2-2	NA	TRBD2	TRBV2	CASRGGSVGTGELFF	TGTGCCAGCAGGGGGGGGAGTGTTGGGACCGGGGAGCTGTTTTTT
16	TRBJ1-4	NA	NA	TRBV6-4	CASWDTLGNRNEKLFF	TGTGCCAGTTGGGACACGCTCGGCAACCGGAATGAAAAACTGTTTTTT
17	TRBJ1-4	NA	TRBD1	TRBV7-6	CASSLGGGAILVEKLFF	TGTGCCAGCAGCTTAGGAGGGGGCGCGATTTTAGTGGAAAAACTGTTTTTT
14	TRBJ2-3	few	NA	TRBV20-1	CSASDRQITDTQYF	TGCAGTGCTAGTGACAGACAAATCACAGATACGCAGTATTTT
13	TRBJ2-1	NA	TRBD1	TRBV29-1	CSVGTGGTNEQFF	TGCAGCGTAGGGACAGGGGGAACGAATGAGCAGTTCTTC
14	TRBJ2-5	few	TRBD1	TRBV3-1/TRBV3-2	CASSPGTGGETQYF	TGTGCCAGCAGCCCGGGGACAGGGGGAGAGACCCAGTACTTC
18	TRBJ2-2	NA	NA	TRBV6-1	CASSEARAGASVTGELFF	TGTGCCAGCAGTGAAGCGAGGGCAGGGGCGTCGGTCACCGGGGAGCTGTTTTTT
16	TRBJ2-5	NA	TRBD2	TRBV19	CASSADGTSGTETQYF	TGTGCCAGTAGTGCCGACGGGACTAGCGGGACTGAGACCCAGTACTTC
15	TRBJ1-2	NA	TRBD1	TRBV28	CASSFQSTGNYGYTF	TGTGCCAGCAGTTTCCAATCGACAGGGAACTATGGCTACACCTTC
12	TRBJ1-2	NA	TRBD1	TRBV19	CASSMTGDGYTF	TGTGCCAGTAGTATGACAGGGGATGGCTACACCTTC
12	TRBJ2-7	NA	NA	TRBV3-1/TRBV3-2	CASSQGAGEQYF	TGTGCCAGCAGCCAAGGGGCAGGGGAGCAGTACTTC
17	TRBJ2-2	once	TRBD1	TRBV5-1	CASSLLSGQAMTGELFF	TGCGCCAGCAGCTTGTTATCGGGACAGGCCATGACCGGGGAGCTGTTTTTT
14	TRBJ1-6	NA	NA	TRBV6-2/TRBV6-3	CASSLPGDNSPLHF	TGTGCCAGCAGTTTGCCGGGGGATAATTCACCCCTCCACTTT
15	TRBJ2-5	NA	TRBD2	TRBV5-4	CASSGNLAGSETQYF	TGTGCCAGCAGCGGGAACCTAGCGGGATCAGAGACCCAGTACTTC
11	TRBJ1-2	NA	NA	TRBV7-9	CASSQDYGYTF	TGTGCCAGCAGCCAAGACTACGGCTACACCTTC
16	TRBJ2-3	NA	NA	TRBV27	CASSSPGLANTDTQYF	TGTGCCAGCAGCTCCCCTGGGCTAGCAAACACAGATACGCAGTATTTT
13	TRBJ2-3	NA	TRBD2	TRBV11-3	CASSLGLADTQYF	TGTGCCAGCAGCTTGGGACTAGCAGATACGCAGTATTTT
14	TRBJ2-7	NA	NA	TRBV28	CASSSDPRLNEQYF	TGTGCCAGCAGTTCCGATCCCAGGTTGAACGAGCAGTACTTC
15	TRBJ1-2	NA	NA	TRBV5-4	CASSRGREGYYGYTF	TGTGCCAGCAGCCGCGGTAGGGAGGGATACTATGGCTACACCTTC
15	TRBJ2-2	few	TRBD1	TRBV19	CGTQAGGISTGELFF	TGTGGTACCCAGGCAGGGGGTATTTCGACCGGGGAGCTGTTTTTT
16	TRBJ2-6	NA	NA	TRBV28	CASSLGPLSGANVLTF	TGTGCCAGCAGTTTAGGCCCCCTCTCTGGGGCCAACGTCCTGACTTTC
17	TRBJ1-6	NA	TRBD1	TRBV25-1	CASSIPGTGEGMPPLHF	TGTGCCAGCAGTATCCCCGGGACAGGGGAAGGGATGCCACCCCTCCACTTT
15	TRBJ2-1	NA	TRBD1	TRBV7-9	CASGRDRGSRNEQFF	TGTGCCAGCGGTAGGGACAGGGGGTCACGGAATGAGCAGTTCTTC
15	TRBJ1-5	few	TRBD1	TRBV27	CASSPTQGGNQPQHF	TGTGCCAGCAGTCCGACACAGGGGGGCAATCAGCCCCAGCATTTT
15	TRBJ2-3	NA	NA	TRBV5-1	CASSAAGTSTDTQYF	TGCGCCAGCAGCGCCGCCGGGACTAGCACAGATACGCAGTATTTT